This T cell receptor beta chain is drawn from a study of blood T cell repertoires in COVID-19. Germline V gene lookup returns CDR1 GTSNPN and CDR2 SVGIG (reference sequence). The ends were cut back, 4 bases at V and 7 bases at J, with 8 bases in the middle. The CDR3 runs 12 residues. Participant age was about 18 to 95 years, and participants resided in approximately 24 US areas. Original methodology: Estimation of nucleated cell counts relied on the amplification of reference gene primers. Profiling relied on immunoSEQ multiplex PCR, and the TCRdb table lists in-frame clones only, not all of them. V and J calls and clone size are copied from that table; D and trimming were computed from the DNA. In the table there are approximately 82,000 clones, more than 85% of which are singletons.

This TCR came from a woman in her forties or fifties with acute COVID-19. The gene calls are TRBV30 and TRBJ1-6; maybe TRBD1 (5 bases). Material for sequencing was PBMCs or T cells enriched from blood (not recorded which). The CDR3 is CAWTAGNSPLHF. The DNA of the CDR3 is TGTGCCTGGACGGCAGGGAATTCACCCCTCCACTTT.